The 19 T cell receptor beta chains below come from one sample, sequenced in a study of blood T cell repertoires in COVID-19. Assay used: immunoSEQ multiplex PCR; TCRdb lists only in-frame clones, some missing. The sample holds roughly 32,000 clones, 70% to 90% seen once. The sample consisted of peripheral blood. These receptors came from a woman at least 80 years old with active or convalescent COVID-19.

The chain recombines TRBV19 with TRBJ1-6; tentative D call: TRBD1 (5 bases). Germline-derived CDR1 and CDR2 are LNHDA and SQIVND (reference sequence). The CDR3 runs to 12 residues. V was cut by 5 bases and J by 10 bases, with 9 bases left in between. This chain's CDR3 is CASSWGDSPLHF. Here the CDR3 DNA reads TGTGCCAGTAGTTGGGGGGACTCACCCCTCCACTTT.

The rearrangement joins TRBV14 to TRBJ1-3; TRBD1 matches 10 bases. The CDR3 has 17 residues. Germline loops: CDR1 SGHDN, CDR2 FVKESK. Unmatched junction bases numbered 5, after V lost 2 bases and J lost 1 base. CDR3 amino acids: CASSQPGTGESGNTIYF. DNA for the CDR3: TGTGCCAGCAGCCAACCCGGGACAGGGGAGTCTGGAAACACCATATATTTT.

The V and J genes are TRBV14 and TRBJ2-4; D may be TRBD1 (6 bases). Germline V gene lookup returns CDR1 SGHDN and CDR2 FVKESK. The germline V and J ends were trimmed by 2 bases and 3 bases, with 11 bases remaining between them. The CDR3 totals 15 residues. CDR3 bases: TGTGCCAGCAGCCAAAGCAGGGGTGTCAAAAACATTCAGTACTTC. Its translation: CASSQSRGVKNIQYF.

V and J are TRBV6-1 and TRBJ1-2, with D possibly TRBD1 on 6 matching bases. Germline CDR1 and CDR2: MNHNS and SASEGT. Trimming took off 6 bases at V and 6 bases at J, with 14 bases between the two ends. This CDR3 spans 13 amino acids. The CDR3 loop reads CASRLTGPNGYTF. CDR3 nucleotide sequence: TGTGCCAGCAGACTAACAGGGCCCAATGGCTACACCTTC.

This clone showed up just once. The genes are TRBV29-1 and TRBJ2-3; D gene uncertain. The V gene's germline CDR1 is SQVTM and CDR2 ANQGSEA. V was clipped by 0 bases and J by 4 bases, with 5 bases between them. CDR3 length equals 12 residues. The CDR3 region has the DNA TGCAGCGTTGAAGAAACGGCAGATACGCAGTATTTT. This translates into CSVEETADTQYF.

V is TRBV7-2 and J is TRBJ2-2, with 14 bases aligning to TRBD2. Unmatched junction bases numbered 12, after V lost 5 bases and J lost 7 bases. Germline V gene lookup returns CDR1 SGHTA and CDR2 FQGNSA. This CDR3 comprises 18 residues. CDR3 residues: CASSPSGLAGARSGELFF. DNA of the CDR3: TGTGCCAGCAGCCCCTCGGGACTAGCGGGAGCCCGTAGCGGGGAGCTGTTTTTT.

The chain links TRBV5-1 to TRBJ2-7; weak D call: TRBD2 (6 bases). Trimming cost V 0 bases and J 1 base, with 14 bases left between them. The CDR3 spans 16 residues. Germline CDR1 is SGHRS and CDR2 is YFSETQ. CDR3 nucleotides: TGCGCCAGCAGCTTGGTGGCGGGGTTAGGGTCCTACGAGCAGTACTTC. It translates to CASSLVAGLGSYEQYF.

The V gene is TRBV11-2, the J gene TRBJ2-1; TRBD2 aligns across 7 bases. This CDR3 is 16 amino acids long. CDR1 and CDR2 (germline): SGHAT, FQNNGV. With V trimmed by 5 bases and J by 0 bases, 7 bases remained unmatched. CDR3 DNA: TGTGCCAGCAGCCAGACGGGGGGAGGCTCCTACAATGAGCAGTTCTTC. Its translation is CASSQTGGGSYNEQFF. The complete variable domain, with remaining parts taken from reference TRBV11-2 and TRBJ2-1, reads EAGVAQSPRYKIIEKRQSVAFWCNPISGHATLYWYQQILGQGPKLLIQFQNNGVVDDSQLPKDRFSAERLKGVDSTLKIQPAKLEDSAVYLCASSQTGGGSYNEQFFGPGTRLTVL.

CDR3 protein: CSVNQEVGEQYF. CDR3 coding DNA: TGCAGCGTTAATCAGGAGGTTGGCGAGCAGTACTTC. The J gene is TRBJ2-7, the V gene TRBV29-1; maybe TRBD2 (5 bases). Deletions cut 5 bases from V and 6 bases from J, with 14 bases between. CDR1 and CDR2 from the germline V gene are SQVTM and ANQGSEA. This CDR3 contains 12 residues.

DNA of the CDR3: TGTGCCAGCAGCCCGGGGACAGATACGCAGTATTTT. Its translation is CASSPGTDTQYF. The gene calls are TRBV12-3 or TRBV12-4 and TRBJ2-3; weak D call: TRBD2 (5 bases). The CDR3 covers 12 residues. The V end lost 6 bases, the J end lost 3 bases, and 7 bases lay between the germline ends.

The J gene is TRBJ1-5, the V gene TRBV4-1; D unresolved. V was shortened by 2 bases and J by 6 bases, with 17 bases between the two germline ends. CDR1 is MGHRA, CDR2 YSYEKL, per germline. The CDR3 runs to 16 residues. The CDR3 region has the DNA TGCGCCAGCAGCCAAACCGGGGTCATGCACTCTCAGCCCCAGCATTTT. Protein product: CASSQTGVMHSQPQHF.

The CDR3 DNA follows: TGTGCCAGCAGTCGCAGACAGGGGGTGGGCACTGAAGCTTTCTTT. This codes for CASSRRQGVGTEAFF. The V gene is TRBV2, the J gene TRBJ1-1, with TRBD1 matching 9 bases. This CDR3 is built from 15 residues. The V gene end was trimmed by 5 bases and the J gene end by 4 bases; junction bases not matched to a gene: 8. CDR1 and CDR2 from the germline V gene are SNHLY and FYNNEI.

The chain is built from TRBV18 and TRBJ2-1; 8 bases match TRBD1. Germline V lookup: CDR1 KGHSH, CDR2 LQKENI. V was clipped by 2 bases and J by 8 bases; unmatched bases: 8. This CDR3 comprises 15 residues. Written as DNA, the CDR3 is TGTGCCAGCTCACCAGCGGCAGGGGGCATGGATGAGCAGTTCTTC. The encoded protein is CASSPAAGGMDEQFF.

The J gene is TRBJ2-1, the V gene TRBV2; 7 nucleotides agree with TRBD1. The CDR3 is made up of 12 amino acids. The trim removed 6 bases at V and 11 bases at J, leaving 7 bases unmatched. From germline, CDR1 is SNHLY and CDR2 FYNNEI. The CDR3 sequence: CASRDPGQQQFF. The CDR3 coding sequence is TGTGCCAGCAGAGATCCGGGACAGCAGCAGTTCTTC.

The gene calls are TRBV15 and TRBJ1-6, with D uncertain. The V gene's germline CDR1 is LNHNV and CDR2 YYDKDF (reference sequence). This CDR3 has 13 residues. Trimming cost V 1 base and J 7 bases, with 5 bases left between them. The CDR3 DNA sequence: TGTGCCACCAGCAGAGGGCAGAATTCACCCCTCCACTTT. Translating it yields CATSRGQNSPLHF.

Of note for this clone: Other DNA sequences in the same sample also yield this CDR3. This chain joins TRBV3-1 (or the pseudogene TRBV3-2) and TRBJ2-7; D is perhaps TRBD2 (6 bases). V lost 1 base and J 6 bases, leaving 7 bases between the germline ends. Germline V gene sequence: CDR1 LGHDT, CDR2 YNNKEL (reference sequence). There are 12 residues in the CDR3. The CDR3 region is CASSQGGVEQYF. Here the CDR3 DNA reads TGTGCCAGCAGCCAAGGCGGGGTCGAGCAGTACTTC.

The V and J genes are TRBV30 and TRBJ1-1; D is possibly TRBD1 (5 bases). Germline lookup yields CDR1 GTSNPN and CDR2 SVGIG (reference sequence). The germline V and J ends were trimmed by 5 bases and 8 bases, with 12 bases remaining between them. The CDR3 totals 11 residues. CDR3 sequence: CAWRPGQEAFF. As DNA, the CDR3 is TGTGCCTGGCGACCAGGGCAAGAAGCTTTCTTT. Complete variable domain (other parts from reference TRBV30 and TRBJ1-1): SQTIHQWPATLVQPVGSPLSLECTVEGTSNPNLYWYRQAAGRGLQLLFYSVGIGQISSEVPQNLSASRPQDRQFILSSKKLLLSDSGFYLCAWRPGQEAFFGQGTRLTVV.

The chain carries TRBV5-1 and TRBJ1-1; TRBD1 might be the D (5 bases). Germline V gives CDR1 SGHRS, CDR2 YFSETQ. The CDR3 extends over 17 amino acids. Trimming took off 0 bases at V and 0 bases at J, with 15 bases between the two ends. CDR3 loop: CASSLGQGNIMNTEAFF. CDR3 nucleotide sequence: TGCGCCAGCAGCTTGGGGCAGGGAAACATCATGAACACTGAAGCTTTCTTT.

The chain uses TRBV3-1 (or the pseudogene TRBV3-2) and TRBJ1-1, with 9 bases aligning to TRBD1. V lost 3 bases to trimming and J lost 2 bases; unmatched junction nucleotides: 1. CDR3 size: 14 residues. Germline values: CDR1 LGHDT, CDR2 YNNKEL (reference sequence). The CDR3 DNA reads as TGTGCCAGCAGCCAGGGACAGGGAAACACTGAAGCTTTCTTT. It translates to CASSQGQGNTEAFF.